This T cell receptor beta chain was captured in a study of blood T cell repertoires in COVID-19. Study at large: Samples of COVID-19 (acute and convalescent) were obtained from the United States, Italy and Spain. T cells, B-cell-depleted T cells, or PBMCs supplied cDNA or gDNA.

Looked up from germline, CDR1 is MNHEY and CDR2 is SVGAGI. Germline trimming cut 5 bases from V and 6 bases from J; bases unmatched to any gene: 2. The CDR3 is 14 residues long. As handled by the study authors: Using reference gene primer amplification, nucleated cell counts were estimated. Sequenced by immunoSEQ multiplex PCR; TCRdb stores in-frame clones only, minus some. The DNA was the basis for D and trimming; V, J and clone size are from that table. The table lists 17,000 or so clones, roughly four fifths of them singletons. J is TRBJ2-5 and V is TRBV6-5, with TRBD2 identical over 14 bases. This clonotype was sampled from a man in his forties with active or convalescent COVID-19. Sequenced: peripheral blood. CDR3 sequence (DNA): TGTGCCAGCAGTCGACTAGCGGGGGGGAAGACCCAGTACTTC. The encoded protein is CASSRLAGGKTQYF.